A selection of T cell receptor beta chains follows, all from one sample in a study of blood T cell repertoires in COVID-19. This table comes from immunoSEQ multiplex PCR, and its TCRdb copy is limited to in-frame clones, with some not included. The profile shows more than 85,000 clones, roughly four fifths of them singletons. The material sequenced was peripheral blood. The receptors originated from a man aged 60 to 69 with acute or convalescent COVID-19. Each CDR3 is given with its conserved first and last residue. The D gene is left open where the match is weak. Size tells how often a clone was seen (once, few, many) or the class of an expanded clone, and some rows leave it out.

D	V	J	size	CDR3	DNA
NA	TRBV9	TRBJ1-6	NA	CASSPATGNSPLHF	TGTGCCAGCAGTCCCGCTACAGGGAATTCACCCCTCCACTTT
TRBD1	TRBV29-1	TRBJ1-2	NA	CSVGSTRDRDYGYTF	TGCAGCGTTGGCTCCACTCGCGACAGGGACTATGGCTACACCTTC
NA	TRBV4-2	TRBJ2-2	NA	CASSLQQGFDTGELFF	TGTGCCAGCAGCCTCCAACAGGGATTTGACACCGGGGAGCTGTTTTTT
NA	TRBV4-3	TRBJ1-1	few	CASSQEARNTEAFF	TGCGCCAGCAGCCAAGAGGCCCGGAACACTGAAGCTTTCTTT
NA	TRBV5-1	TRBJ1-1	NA	CASSLSGGHTEAFF	TGCGCCAGCAGCTTATCTGGGGGCCACACTGAAGCTTTCTTT
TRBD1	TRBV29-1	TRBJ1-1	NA	CSVGQGATNTEAFF	TGCAGCGTTGGCCAGGGGGCGACGAACACTGAAGCTTTCTTT
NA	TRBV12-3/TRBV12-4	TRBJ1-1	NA	CASSPSQNTEAFF	TGTGCCAGCAGTCCTTCACAGAACACTGAAGCTTTCTTT
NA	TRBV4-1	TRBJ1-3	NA	CASSQDRVMSGNTIYF	TGCGCCAGCAGCCAAGATCGCGTAATGTCCGGAAACACCATATATTTT
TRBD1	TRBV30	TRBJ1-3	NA	CAWRGDRGGNTIYF	TGTGCCTGGAGGGGAGACAGGGGAGGAAACACCATATATTTT
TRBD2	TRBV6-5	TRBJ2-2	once	CASRSSGSSPGELFF	TGTGCCAGCAGGTCTAGCGGGAGTTCTCCCGGGGAGCTGTTTTTT
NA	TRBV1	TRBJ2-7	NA	CTSSQVKTQGARIPHEQYF	TGCACCAGCAGCCAAGTGAAAACACAGGGGGCGCGGATTCCCCACGAGCAGTACTTC
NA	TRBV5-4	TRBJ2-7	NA	CASSIPGQEYEQYF	TGTGCCAGCAGTATACCGGGACAAGAATACGAGCAGTACTTC
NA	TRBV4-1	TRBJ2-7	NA	CASSQGIGPQGRGKREQYF	TGCGCCAGCAGCCAAGGAATTGGGCCACAGGGGCGGGGTAAGAGAGAGCAGTACTTC
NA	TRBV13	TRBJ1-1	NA	CASSLGDSEAFF	TGTGCCAGCAGCTTGGGTGACAGTGAAGCTTTCTTT
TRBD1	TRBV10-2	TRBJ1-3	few	CASVDRGAGNTIYF	TGCGCCAGCGTCGACAGGGGGGCTGGAAACACCATATATTTT
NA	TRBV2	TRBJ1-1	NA	CASGLGGHTEAFF	TGTGCCAGCGGGCTGGGGGGACACACTGAAGCTTTCTTT